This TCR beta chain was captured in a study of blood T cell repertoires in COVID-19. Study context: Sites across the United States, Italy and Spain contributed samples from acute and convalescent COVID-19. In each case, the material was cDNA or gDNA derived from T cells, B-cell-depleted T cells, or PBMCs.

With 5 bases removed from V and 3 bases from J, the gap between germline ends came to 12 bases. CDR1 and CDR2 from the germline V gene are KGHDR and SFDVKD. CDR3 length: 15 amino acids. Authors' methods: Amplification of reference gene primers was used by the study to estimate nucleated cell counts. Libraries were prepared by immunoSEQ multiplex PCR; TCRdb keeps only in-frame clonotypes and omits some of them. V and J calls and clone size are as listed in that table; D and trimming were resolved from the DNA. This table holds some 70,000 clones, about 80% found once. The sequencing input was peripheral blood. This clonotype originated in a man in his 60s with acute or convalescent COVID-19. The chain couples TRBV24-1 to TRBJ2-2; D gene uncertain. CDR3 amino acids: CATSGPNPDTGELFF. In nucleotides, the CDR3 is TGTGCCACCAGTGGCCCTAACCCTGACACCGGGGAGCTGTTTTTT.